The sequence of this T cell receptor (beta chain) was determined in a study of identifying expanded T cells in peripheral blood. General observations from the study: Two-week clone count variance significantly increased as total template count grew.

A word on this clone: Its antigen remains unidentified.

The CDR3 length is 14 residues. J lost 4 bases, V lost 6 bases, and 8 bases had no gene match. The germline V gene encodes CDR1 SNHLY and CDR2 FYNNEI. Assay used: immunoSEQ multiplex PCR; TCRdb lists only in-frame clones, some missing. Here the sample spans about 100,000 clones, roughly 89% being singletons. Collection occurred without any documented infections or immune events in donors. The chain is built from TRBV2 and TRBJ1-2, with 7 bases that match TRBD1. This TCR came from a person between 18 and 70 years old in good health. The sequencing input was blood. CDR3 nucleotide sequence: TGTGCCAGCAGGGAACAGGGGAGTCCCTATGGCTACACCTTC. Translation: CASREQGSPYGYTF.